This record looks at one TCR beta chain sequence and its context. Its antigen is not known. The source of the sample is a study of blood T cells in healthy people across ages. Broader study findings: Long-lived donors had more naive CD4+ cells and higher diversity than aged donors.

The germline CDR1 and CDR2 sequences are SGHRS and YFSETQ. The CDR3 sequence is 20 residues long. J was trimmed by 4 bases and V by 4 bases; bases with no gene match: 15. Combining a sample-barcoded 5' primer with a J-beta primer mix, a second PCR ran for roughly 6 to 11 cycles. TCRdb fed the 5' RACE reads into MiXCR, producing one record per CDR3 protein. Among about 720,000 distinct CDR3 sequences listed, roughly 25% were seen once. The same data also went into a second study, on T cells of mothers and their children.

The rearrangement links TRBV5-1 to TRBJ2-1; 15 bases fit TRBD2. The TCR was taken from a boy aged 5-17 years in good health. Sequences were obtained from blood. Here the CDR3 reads CASSMEGLAGGPSGYNEQFF. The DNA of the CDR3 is TGCGCCAGCAGCATGGAAGGACTAGCGGGAGGGCCCTCGGGTTACAATGAGCAGTTCTTC.